Following are 23 T cell receptor beta chains from one sample sequenced in a study of T cells in Graves' hyperthyroidism and ophthalmopathy. The TCR beta CDR3 regions underwent amplification using RNA transcripts as the source. During a first-round RT-PCR of the TCR CDR3, the HTBI primer set was used. One entry per CDR3 protein results from TCRdb running MiXCR on the multiplex PCR reads. Seen here are about 740,000 distinct CDR3 sequences, less than 15% observed once, and the top ten hold 10%. Sequencing was carried out using blood. Every receptor here comes from a woman in her late teens or twenties with Graves' hyperthyroidism.

The chain couples TRBV29-1 to TRBJ2-7; 8 bases are shared with TRBD2. With 8 bases clipped from V and 3 bases from J, the junction kept 3 bases outside the gene matches. This CDR3 comprises 11 residues. Germline CDR1 SQVTM, CDR2 ANQGSEA. As DNA, the CDR3 is TGCAGCATTGGGACTAGCTACGAGCAGTACTTC. It yields the protein CSIGTSYEQYF.

The table lists this clonotype with many counts. The DNA of the CDR3 is TGTGCCAGCAGTATCCCGGGCCAGCGGGCTTCCTACGAGCAGTACTTC. Translating it yields CASSIPGQRASYEQYF. The rearrangement links TRBV2 to TRBJ2-7, with D perhaps matching TRBD2 (6 bases). The CDR3 contains 16 residues. Germline CDR1 SNHLY, CDR2 FYNNEI. V lost 5 bases and J lost 1, with 18 bases in between.

This clonotype is a singleton in its sample. The V and J genes are TRBV30 and TRBJ1-5; weak D call: TRBD1 (6 bases). This CDR3 region has 14 residues. Looked up from germline, CDR1 is GTSNPN and CDR2 is SVGIG (reference sequence). Trimming cost V 1 base and J 2 bases, with 9 bases left between them. The CDR3 DNA reads TGTGCCTGGAGTGACGACAGGTGCAATCAGCCCCAGCATTTT. It codes for CAWSDDRCNQPQHF.

In regard to this clonotype: This sequence may be a read error, since a much larger clone differs from it by one base. The chain carries TRBV9 and TRBJ2-7, with TRBD1 identical over 9 bases. V was clipped by 4 bases and J by 5 bases; unmatched bases: 10. From germline, CDR1 is SGDLS and CDR2 YYNGEE. The CDR3 totals 15 residues. The CDR3 protein is CASSPAPGQGNEQYF. In DNA form, the CDR3 reads TGTGCCAGCAGCCCCGCCCCGGGACAGGGAAACGAGCAGTACTTC.

The V call is TRBV6-1, the J call TRBJ2-5; TRBD2 matches at 12 bases. V lost 8 bases, J lost 5 bases, and 15 bases stayed unmatched. Looked up from germline, CDR1 is MNHNS and CDR2 is SASEGT. The CDR3 consists of 17 residues. The CDR3 coding sequence is TGTGCCAGCCACTCACCGGGACTAGCGGGCTGGGGGGAGACCCAGTACTTC. Its protein is CASHSPGLAGWGETQYF.

This clonotype has at least ten counts. V is TRBV6-5 and J is TRBJ2-1; D gene ambiguous. Trimming cost V 0 bases and J 0 bases, with 15 bases left between them. Per germline, CDR1 MNHEY and CDR2 SVGAGI. The CDR3 totals 18 residues. CDR3: CASSYSSIPPSSYNEQFF. DNA for the CDR3: TGTGCCAGCAGTTACTCGAGTATCCCCCCCAGCTCCTACAATGAGCAGTTCTTC.

This clonotype was observed many times. The CDR3 DNA reads as TGCAGTGCTTCCCTGAGTCGCACCAGCACAGATACGCAGTATTTT. It is translated as CSASLSRTSTDTQYF. This chain uses TRBV20-1 with TRBJ2-3; D gene unclear. CDR3 length: 15 residues. The germline gives CDR1 DFQATT, CDR2 SNEGSKA (reference sequence). V was clipped by 5 bases and J by 0 bases, with 15 bases between them.

This clonotype was detected ten times or more. The gene calls are TRBV11-2 and TRBJ2-1; TRBD2 matches at 11 bases. This CDR3 is built from 17 residues. Germline CDR1 is SGHAT and CDR2 is FQNNGV. Trimming removed 1 base from V and 7 bases from J; junction bases left unmatched: 9. This CDR3 reads CASSLGGSGRARNEQFF. In DNA form, the CDR3 reads TGTGCCAGCAGCTTAGGTGGTAGCGGGAGGGCTAGGAATGAGCAGTTCTTC.

The gene calls are TRBV4-2 and TRBJ2-2; the D call may be TRBD1 or TRBD2 (6 bases each). Trimming took off 0 bases at V and 6 bases at J, with 14 bases between the two ends. This CDR3 is 16 amino acids long. Germline lookup yields CDR1 LGHNA and CDR2 YNFKEQ. CDR3 nucleotide sequence: TGTGCCAGCAGCCAAGATCGAGTGAGGGGGGCCGGGGAGCTGTTTTTT. It specifies CASSQDRVRGAGELFF.

CDR3 residues: CASTQQGGGNSPLHF. As DNA, the CDR3 is TGTGCCAGCACCCAACAGGGAGGTGGGAATTCACCCCTCCACTTT. The chain employs TRBV6-1 and TRBJ1-6; the D gene is possibly TRBD1 (6 bases). The CDR3 covers 15 residues. V shed 7 bases and J shed 7 bases, with 17 bases lying between them. Germline CDR1 and CDR2: MNHNS and SASEGT.

This clonotype was observed at least ten times. The J gene is TRBJ1-5, the V gene TRBV30; D not resolved. The CDR3 totals 13 residues. Trimming removed 1 base at V and 4 bases at J, with 8 bases between. Germline CDR1 is GTSNPN and CDR2 is SVGIG (reference sequence). CDR3 sequence: CAWSATGNQPQHF. For the CDR3, the DNA is TGTGCCTGGAGTGCGACCGGGAATCAGCCCCAGCATTTT.

This clonotype was found many times. The V and J genes are TRBV6-1 and TRBJ2-3; TRBD1 might be the D (5 bases). The length of the CDR3 is 13 residues. Trimming removed 4 bases at V and 7 bases at J, with 12 bases between. Per germline, CDR1 MNHNS and CDR2 SASEGT. CDR3 loop: CASSGSGAHTQYF. CDR3 in DNA: TGTGCCAGCAGTGGATCTGGGGCACATACGCAGTATTTT.

This clonotype was seen a handful of times. This rearrangement joins TRBV9 to TRBJ1-5, with D perhaps matching TRBD1 (5 bases). The germline V gene has CDR1 SGDLS and CDR2 YYNGEE. The CDR3 totals 15 residues. The V end was cut by 3 bases, the J end by 1 base, with 11 bases between. The CDR3 nucleotides are TGTGCCAGCAGCGCGGGGGTAGCGAGCAATCAGCCCCAGCATTTT. Translated: CASSAGVASNQPQHF. Based on the CDR3 plus reference TRBV9 and TRBJ1-5, the full variable domain is DSGVTQTPKHLITATGQRVTLRCSPRSGDLSVYWYQQSLDQGLQFLIQYYNGEERAKGNILERFSAQQFPDLHSELNLSSLELGDSALYFCASSAGVASNQPQHFGDGTRLSIL.

This clonotype came up a few times. V gene TRBV12-3 or TRBV12-4 combines with J gene TRBJ2-1; a possible D gene is TRBD2 (7 bases). CDR3 length: 15 amino acids. Trimming left V 6 bases short and J 6 bases short, with 18 bases between. The CDR3 region has the DNA TGTGCCAGCAGGGGGGGGGGGGGCACCGGCAATGAGCAGTTCTTC. Amino acid sequence: CASRGGGGTGNEQFF.

This clonotype was found many times. This chain links TRBV20-1 with TRBJ2-2, with D unclear. Trimming removed 3 bases at V and 0 bases at J, with 8 bases between. The CDR3 is made up of 14 amino acids. Per the germline V gene, CDR1 is DFQATT and CDR2 is SNEGSKA (reference sequence). The CDR3: CSARNSANTGELFF. In nucleotides, the CDR3 is TGCAGTGCTAGGAACAGCGCGAACACCGGGGAGCTGTTTTTT.

The chain is built from TRBV4-1 and TRBJ2-1; D might be TRBD1 (5 bases). V gave up 0 bases and J gave up 5 bases, with 23 bases separating them. Germline V gene lookup returns CDR1 MGHRA and CDR2 YSYEKL. The CDR3 has 19 amino acids. The CDR3, as DNA: TGCGCCAGCAGCCAAGATACCTTCACGGCCAGGGCGGCTAACAATGAGCAGTTCTTC. Protein sequence: CASSQDTFTARAANNEQFF.

In this sample, this clonotype turned up many times. The chain has TRBV6-1 and TRBJ1-1, with 10 bases aligning to TRBD1. This CDR3 spans 15 amino acids. Germline V lookup: CDR1 MNHNS, CDR2 SASEGT. V lost 6 bases, J lost 7 bases, and 11 bases stayed unmatched. The CDR3 DNA follows: TGTGCCAGCAGGTCCGCCGGGACAGGGGTACGTGAAGCTTTCTTT. Translated: CASRSAGTGVREAFF.

This clonotype has ten or more counts. The chain carries TRBV5-1 and TRBJ2-1, with TRBD2 identical over 10 bases. This CDR3 is built from 16 residues. Trimming at V came to 3 bases and at J to 5 bases, leaving 8 bases not matched to a gene. CDR1 and CDR2 (germline): SGHRS, YFSETQ. CDR3 residues: CASSWPRAGGNNEQFF. The CDR3 region has the DNA TGCGCCAGCAGCTGGCCCCGAGCGGGAGGGAACAATGAGCAGTTCTTC.

This clonotype was seen more than once but under ten times. A much larger clone differs by one base, so this may be a read error. This sequence joins TRBV12-3 or TRBV12-4 and TRBJ1-5, with D unclear. This CDR3 has 15 amino acids. CDR3 protein: CASSLLSASNQSQHF. The DNA of the CDR3 is TGTGCCAGCAGTTTGTTGTCAGCTAGCAATCAGTCCCAGCATTTT.

The chain is built from TRBV9 and TRBJ1-4; weak D call: TRBD1 (5 bases). The V gene's germline CDR1 is SGDLS and CDR2 YYNGEE. V gave up 3 bases and J gave up 8 bases, with 14 bases separating them. The CDR3 loop spans 14 amino acids. The CDR3 region has the DNA TGTGCCAGCAGCGACCCCGGGACGGACGAAAAACTGTTTTTT. Translating gives CASSDPGTDEKLFF. Looking up the rest from reference TRBV9 and TRBJ1-4 gives the full variable domain: DSGVTQTPKHLITATGQRVTLRCSPRSGDLSVYWYQQSLDQGLQFLIQYYNGEERAKGNILERFSAQQFPDLHSELNLSSLELGDSALYFCASSDPGTDEKLFFGSGTQLSVL.

This clonotype has ten or more counts. V usage is TRBV11-3 and J usage is TRBJ2-3; D not resolved. Per the germline V gene, CDR1 is SGHNT and CDR2 is YENEEA. This CDR3 region has 14 residues. The V end was cut by 5 bases, the J end by 0 bases, with 9 bases between. CDR3 sequence: CASSAARSTDTQYF. The CDR3 nucleotides read TGTGCCAGCAGCGCAGCTCGTAGCACAGATACGCAGTATTTT.

The rearrangement uses TRBV27 and TRBJ2-3, with D maybe TRBD2 (6 bases). CDR1 MNHEY and CDR2 SMNVEV come from the germline V gene (reference sequence). Trimming pared 8 bases from V and 4 bases from J, leaving 19 bases between. This CDR3 region has 15 residues. The CDR3 region has the DNA TGTGCCAGCCTCAGCCGGGGGAGGAGGGCAGATACGCAGTATTTT. It codes for CASLSRGRRADTQYF.

The chain carries TRBV27 and TRBJ1-4; D is perhaps TRBD1 (6 bases). V lost 8 bases, J lost 0 bases, and 10 bases lay in between. This CDR3 is 14 amino acids long. Germline V gene lookup returns CDR1 MNHEY and CDR2 SMNVEV (reference sequence). The CDR3 is CASGGTATNEKLFF. DNA for the CDR3: TGTGCCAGCGGGGGCACAGCAACTAATGAAAAACTGTTTTTT.